This T cell receptor beta chain was captured in a study of vaccination effects on CD4 cells after COVID-19. Study as a whole: Two-dose BNT162b2 or mRNA-1273 vaccination was given to participants. Findings and caveats of the study: Few convalescent patients, and no early post-infection timepoints, were available to the study. Both infection-induced and vaccine-induced clones contracted markedly at late post-vaccination timepoints.

Before sequencing took place, the ViraFEST assay used viral peptide pools to expand antigen-specific CD4+ T cells. After about 10 days in culture, the CD4+ T cells were isolated. Each culture had half its medium swapped for IL-2 medium on days 3 and 7. About this clone: Antigen: not known.

V was clipped by 0 bases and J by 5 bases, with 13 bases between them. Per germline, CDR1 SQVTM and CDR2 ANQGSEA. The CDR3 contains 14 residues. Assay used: immunoSEQ multiplex PCR; TCRdb lists only in-frame clones, some missing. The data contain approximately 82,000 clones, roughly 80% of them seen just once; the ten biggest clones take up 1.5% to 2%. The clonotype originates from a human donor who received a COVID-19 vaccine. The sequencing used CD4+ T cells from PBMCs cultured with HCoV-229E spike peptides, collected before COVID-19 vaccination. The chain has TRBV29-1 and TRBJ2-5, with D perhaps TRBD2 (5 bases). The CDR3 DNA sequence: TGCAGCGTTGAAGACCGCCGGCGAGGGGAGACCCAGTACTTC. Its protein product is CSVEDRRRGETQYF.